This TCR beta chain derives from a study of regulatory T cells in long-lasting Graves disease. Points from the study as a whole: Favored gene segments in persistent disease were TRBV28, TRBJ1-2 and TRBJ2-5. Not thyroid tissue but only peripheral blood was studied.

Time point given: persistent/refractory GD, antithyroid drugs over 5 years with positive TRAb. RNA isolated from PBMCs was used to make the TCR library. An endocrinology department in Xi'an, China, supplied the patients. V shed 6 bases and J shed 5 bases, with 10 bases lying between them. The CDR3 covers 13 residues. Germline V gene sequence: CDR1 SEHNR, CDR2 FQNEAQ (reference sequence). CDR3 regions were amplified by Arm-PCR using iRepertoire HTBI primers to build TCR beta libraries. TCRdb re-derived calls from the multiplex PCR reads in MiXCR, one entry per CDR3 protein. The repertoire includes over 350,000 distinct CDR3 sequences, around 20% of them detected once, and roughly 20% sits in the top ten. This clonotype was seen only a few times. Antigen: not known.

The V call is TRBV7-9, the J call TRBJ2-2; D is unclear. Specimen: peripheral blood mononuclear cells (PBMCs), collected when the disease was refractory, from a patient treated with antithyroid drugs. The origin of this receptor is a female donor with Graves disease. The CDR3, as DNA: TGTGCCAGCAGACACCCTGGGACCGGGGAGCTGTTTTTT. Translated, it gives CASRHPGTGELFF.